A selection of T cell receptor beta chains follows, all from one sample in a study of blood T cell repertoires in COVID-19. Profiling relied on immunoSEQ multiplex PCR, and the TCRdb table lists in-frame clones only, not all of them. The table has tens of thousands of clones, roughly 89% seen once. Sequencing was done on a sample of peripheral blood. Source of these receptors: a man aged 35 to 55 with COVID-19, enrolled during active disease. Both conserved end residues are trimmed from each CDR3. For some rows the clone size is stated as once, few or many, or as a class when expanded; others skip it.

CDR3,J,V,size
AWSMGLVGETQY,TRBJ2-5,TRBV30,-
ASSPDLYNEQF,TRBJ2-1,TRBV18,once
ASSSETGGYSEKLF,TRBJ1-4,TRBV19,-
ASKRGETGASNEKLF,TRBJ1-4,TRBV2,-
ASSWEPAGYNEQF,TRBJ2-1,TRBV5-1,-
ASSFPGVAGASEQF,TRBJ2-1,TRBV5-6,-
ASSPGTGTPQAF,TRBJ1-1,TRBV11-2,-
ASGTGTREKLF,TRBJ1-4,TRBV2,-
ASSQGTASNYGYT,TRBJ1-2,TRBV3-1/TRBV3-2,-
AAEGSNTGELF,TRBJ2-2,TRBV28,-
ASSFGARANEKLF,TRBJ1-4,TRBV27,-
ASSVVGGVVY,TRBJ2-3,TRBV9,-
AIFQLDRGQTSGGYT,TRBJ1-2,TRBV28,-
SVEVVNTGELF,TRBJ2-2,TRBV29-1,-
AWTRGENTEAF,TRBJ1-1,TRBV30,-
ASSYSIQYRDYGYT,TRBJ1-2,TRBV6-5,-
ASSFPGLANEQY,TRBJ2-7,TRBV5-6,-
ASSLGGGGAAYEQY,TRBJ2-7,TRBV5-1,once
ASSEASGGPSPGEQY,TRBJ2-7,TRBV2,once
ASSYRLADIQY,TRBJ2-4,TRBV6-2/TRBV6-3,-
ASSRRTDRDSPLH,TRBJ1-6,TRBV27,-
ASSIAGTGAGYT,TRBJ1-2,TRBV19,once
ASRLAEKETQY,TRBJ2-5,TRBV12-3/TRBV12-4,-
ATSRAEGSYGYT,TRBJ1-2,TRBV15,-
ASRCTQRGPATTDTQY,TRBJ2-3,TRBV12-2,-
ASSLGQGDTDTQY,TRBJ2-3,TRBV5-4,-
ASTQTTGRNRKTEAF,TRBJ1-1,TRBV19,-
ASSETQGFYGYT,TRBJ1-2,TRBV6-1,-
ASRDRGTDTDTQY,TRBJ2-3,TRBV10-2,-
ASSKPGFGEKLF,TRBJ1-4,TRBV19,once
ASSSPGAYEQY,TRBJ2-7,TRBV12-3/TRBV12-4,once
ASSPATSQFTEQF,TRBJ2-1,TRBV18,-
ASSGERGVYEQY,TRBJ2-7,TRBV2,-